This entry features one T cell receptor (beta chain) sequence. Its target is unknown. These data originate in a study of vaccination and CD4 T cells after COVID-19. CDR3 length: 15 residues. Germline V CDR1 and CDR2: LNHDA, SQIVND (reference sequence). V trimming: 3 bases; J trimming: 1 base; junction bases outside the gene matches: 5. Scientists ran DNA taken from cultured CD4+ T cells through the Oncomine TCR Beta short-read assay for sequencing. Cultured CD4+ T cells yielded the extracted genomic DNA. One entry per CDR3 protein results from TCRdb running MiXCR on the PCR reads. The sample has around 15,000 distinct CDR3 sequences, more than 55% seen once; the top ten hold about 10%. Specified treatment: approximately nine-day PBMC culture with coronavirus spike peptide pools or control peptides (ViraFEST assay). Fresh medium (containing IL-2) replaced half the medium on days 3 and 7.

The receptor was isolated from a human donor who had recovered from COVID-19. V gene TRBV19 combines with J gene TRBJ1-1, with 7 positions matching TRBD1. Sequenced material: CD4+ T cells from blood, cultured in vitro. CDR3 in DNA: TGTGCCAGTAGTATTCGGGGGACAGCGAACACTGAAGCTTTCTTT. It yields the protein CASSIRGTANTEAFF.